What follows describes a single T cell receptor (beta chain). Its target is not known. It was with 60 Vbeta and 13 Jbeta primers that the PCR ran. Here immunoSEQ multiplex PCR was the method, and the copy in TCRdb shows in-frame clones only, minus some. The sample contains a few hundred thousand clones, approximately 81% of which appear only once. This sample was taken from a study of cytomegalovirus exposure and HLA in healthy donors. Study findings and constraints: Later examination showed HLA-associated TCR beta chains had greater clonal expansion than equally common others.

Sequences were obtained from PBMCs. The TCR sequence derives from a man aged 30 to 39 in good health and CMV-seronegative.

CDR3 nucleotide sequence: TGTGCCAGCAGCCCGACAGGGGTTTCCCACGAGCAGTACTTC. This codes for CASSPTGVSHEQYF. This chain joins TRBV5-6 and TRBJ2-7, with 8 positions matching TRBD1. CDR1 and CDR2 from the germline V gene are SGHDT and YYEEEE. V lost 4 bases and J lost 5; bases outside the gene matches: 8. CDR3 length equals 14 residues.